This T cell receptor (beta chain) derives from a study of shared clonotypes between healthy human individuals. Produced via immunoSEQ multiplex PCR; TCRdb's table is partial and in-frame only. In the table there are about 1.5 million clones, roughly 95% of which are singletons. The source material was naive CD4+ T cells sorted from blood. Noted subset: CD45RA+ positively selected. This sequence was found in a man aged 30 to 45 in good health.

The CDR3 DNA is TGTGCCAGCAGTTTCCTTAAGGGGGCAGGAACAGATACGCAGTATTTT. The encoded protein is CASSFLKGAGTDTQYF. The chain carries TRBV28 and TRBJ2-3; 7 nucleotides agree with TRBD1. V lost 3 bases, J lost 3 bases, and 9 bases stayed unmatched. Germline V gives CDR1 MDHEN, CDR2 SYDVKM. The CDR3 is 16 amino acids.